This TCR beta chain was recovered during a study of radiotherapy plus CTLA-4 blockade in lung cancer (dated by TCRdb to 2017 to 2018). The study in broad terms: Objective responses were observed in 15% to 20% of enrolled patients, and disease control was achieved in 25% to 35%. The full study reports these points: TCR clones derived from tumors expanded in peripheral blood after treatment with radiotherapy and ipilimumab. The strongest predictors of response were reported to be early dynamic shifts in blood T cell clones along with a rise in serum interferon-beta following radiation.

Including cysteine and phenylalanine, the CDR3 has 14 amino acids. Kept here is only the CDR3 DNA, which spans 42 bases and is read in frame from base 1. CDR1 and CDR2, per the germline V gene, are SNHLY and FYNNEI. Relative to germline, V is missing 5 bases and J is missing 3 bases, with 3 bases of the junction outside any gene match. The study tested focal radiation therapy combined with CTLA-4 blockade (ipilimumab) in patients with chemo-refractory metastatic non-small-cell lung cancer. Preparation of the library involved the immunoSEQ multiplex PCR assay. The clones in this table, taken by TCRdb from immuneACCESS, are in-frame only. Not every clone is retained; where verified, under half of the shortfall comes from an unresolved V gene, and the cause of the rest is unknown. The table for this sample lists some 60,000 clones; around four fifths of them were counted only once. The ten largest clones take up less than 4% of the sample.

As concerns this clone: Its antigen remains unidentified. Per-base quality was not reported, and no clone a single base away is much larger than it.

The source of this sequence is a human donor with non-small cell lung cancer who had a partial response to radiotherapy plus ipilimumab. Recombination connected TRBV2 to TRBJ1-3, with 8 central nucleotides matching TRBD1. The sample in question was peripheral blood, obtained from a patient treated with radiotherapy plus ipilimumab. The sequenced DNA is TGTGCCAGCAGTCAACAGGGGGGTGGAAACACCATATATTTT. Translation gives CASSQQGGGNTIYF.